Listed here are 15 T cell receptor beta chains from one sample, sequenced in a study of T cell repertoires in cytomegalovirus infection. Their antigens remain unidentified. One entry per CDR3 protein results from TCRdb running MiXCR on the reads. The table shows hundreds of thousands of distinct CDR3 sequences, with roughly 36% occurring only once. The specimen comprised cultured PBMCs, sampled from culture after CMV antigen stimulation. The receptors originated from a human donor in good health (CMV status not recorded). Some clones in this sample may be carry-over from other donors' samples.

The chain joins TRBV4-1 to TRBJ1-5, with D possibly matching TRBD1 (5 bases). This CDR3 contains 14 residues. Germline-derived CDR1 and CDR2 are MGHRA and YSYEKL. V lost 1 base, J lost 6 bases, and 10 bases lay in between. The CDR3 nucleotides read TGCGCCAGCAGCCAAGGGACAATGGGTCAGCCCCAGCATTTT. Amino acids: CASSQGTMGQPQHF.

This clonotype was counted only a few times. The rearrangement uses TRBV4-1 and TRBJ2-3; 10 bases line up with TRBD2. This CDR3 spans 15 amino acids. Trimming took 4 bases from V and 7 from J; bases not matched to a gene: 8. Germline V gives CDR1 MGHRA, CDR2 YSYEKL. This CDR3 reads CASSPTTSGRNTQYF. The CDR3 bases are TGCGCCAGCAGCCCAACGACTAGCGGGCGAAATACGCAGTATTTT.

The chain has TRBV20-1 and TRBJ1-1; perhaps TRBD1 as D (5 bases). This CDR3 spans 17 amino acids. Trimming cost V 0 bases and J 3 bases, with 20 bases left between them. Germline values: CDR1 DFQATT, CDR2 SNEGSKA (reference sequence). CDR3 nucleotides: TGCAGTGCTAGAGATGCCGGGCCTAATCTGGGGGACACTGAAGCTTTCTTT. Encoded protein: CSARDAGPNLGDTEAFF.

The V call is TRBV12-3 or TRBV12-4, the J call TRBJ2-1; TRBD2 aligns across 11 bases. V shed 6 bases, J shed 8 bases, and the junction held 12 bases outside the gene matches. The CDR3 covers 16 residues. Written as DNA, the CDR3 is TGTGCCAGCAGAAAAGATAGCGGGGGGGCCGGGGATGAGCAGTTCTTC. Protein product: CASRKDSGGAGDEQFF.

A few counts support this clonotype. The chain links TRBV11-2 to TRBJ1-1, with 9 bases that match TRBD1. This CDR3 is 15 amino acids long. Germline CDR1 and CDR2: SGHAT and FQNNGV. V shed 4 bases and J 4 bases; nucleotides not matched to a gene: 7. The CDR3 DNA is TGTGCCAGCAGCTCGTTAAGGGACAGGGCCACTGAAGCTTTCTTT. Its translation is CASSSLRDRATEAFF.

This clonotype was found a few times. The V and J genes are TRBV19 and TRBJ2-7; 10 bases match TRBD2. The CDR3 is 15 amino acids. Unmatched junction bases numbered 7, after V lost 5 bases and J lost 3 bases. Germline CDR1 reads LNHDA; CDR2 reads SQIVND (reference sequence). Written as DNA, the CDR3 is TGTGCCAGTAGTGCCTGGACTAGCGGAAACTACGAGCAGTACTTC. Translation gives CASSAWTSGNYEQYF.

This clonotype has a handful of counts. This rearrangement joins TRBV12-3 or TRBV12-4 to TRBJ1-1; D not resolved. Between the trimmed V and J ends, which lost 6 bases and 8 bases, there was a span of 10 bases. The CDR3 is made up of 11 amino acids. The CDR3 region is CASRSISEAFF. The DNA for the CDR3 is TGTGCCAGCAGGTCTATATCAGAAGCTTTCTTT.

The chain employs TRBV20-1 and TRBJ1-2; no definite D call. In germline, CDR1 is DFQATT, CDR2 SNEGSKA (reference sequence). The CDR3 is 18 residues long. V lost 3 bases and J lost 0, with 23 bases in between. The CDR3 is CSASDRGPALGPNYGYTF. CDR3 nucleotide sequence: TGCAGTGCTAGCGATCGAGGCCCCGCTTTAGGCCCTAACTATGGCTACACCTTC.

In its sample, this clonotype was seen a few times. The chain links TRBV6-8 to TRBJ1-2, with 8 nucleotides matching TRBD1. After removal of 5 bases from V and 8 bases from J, the junction contained 10 bases not matched to a gene. The CDR3 sequence is 14 residues long. Germline CDR1 reads MNHGY; CDR2 reads SAAAGT. Here the CDR3 DNA reads TGTGCCAGCAGTCAACAGGGGGGTCTTTCGGGCTACACCTTC. Its protein is CASSQQGGLSGYTF.

This chain joins TRBV7-8 and TRBJ1-5; D gene uncertain. This CDR3 comprises 15 residues. V was clipped by 3 bases and J by 7 bases, with 16 bases between them. Germline-derived CDR1 and CDR2 are SGHVS and FQNEAQ. The chain's CDR3 is CASSFHVMGGQPQHF. In nucleotides, the CDR3 is TGTGCCAGCAGCTTCCACGTCATGGGAGGACAGCCCCAGCATTTT.

This clonotype was found a few times. The chain is built from TRBV5-7 and TRBJ2-5; 8 bases match TRBD1. TRBV5-7 is an open reading frame whose function is uncertain. Trimming at V came to 4 bases and at J to 5 bases, leaving 4 bases not matched to a gene. The CDR3 extends over 13 amino acids. DNA for the CDR3: TGTGCCAGCAGCGCAGGGGGCAGGGAGACCCAGTACTTC. It encodes CASSAGGRETQYF.

V gene TRBV29-1 combines with J gene TRBJ1-4, with 9 bases matching TRBD1. The V segment lost 7 bases and the J segment 8 bases; nucleotides outside the gene matches: 11. The CDR3 runs 14 residues. The germline V gene encodes CDR1 SQVTM and CDR2 ANQGSEA. The CDR3 sequence: CSATKGQGGEKLFF. In nucleotides, the CDR3 is TGCAGCGCTACAAAGGGACAGGGTGGAGAAAAACTGTTTTTT.

This chain connects TRBV5-4 to TRBJ2-5; D not resolved. The germline V gene has CDR1 SGHNT and CDR2 YYREEE (reference sequence). The CDR3 has 13 amino acids. V was cut by 3 bases and J by 2 bases, with 8 bases left in between. CDR3 nucleotide sequence: TGTGCCAGCAGCTCCGAGGCTCAAGAGACCCAGTACTTC. Its protein product is CASSSEAQETQYF.

The chain employs TRBV6-6 and TRBJ2-7; TRBD1 matches 10 bases. Per the germline V gene, CDR1 is MNHNY and CDR2 is SVGAGI (reference sequence). V gave up 7 bases and J gave up 1 base; unmatched junction bases: 10. CDR3 length: 16 residues. The CDR3 region is CASKRDGQGVSYEQYF. DNA for the CDR3: TGTGCCAGCAAAAGGGATGGACAGGGGGTTTCCTACGAGCAGTACTTC.

There are many counts of this clonotype. The chain carries TRBV7-9 and TRBJ2-1, with D perhaps being TRBD1 or TRBD2 (5 bases each). The CDR3 consists of 14 residues. The V gene's germline CDR1 is SEHNR and CDR2 FQNEAQ (reference sequence). Between the trimmed V and J ends, which lost 0 bases and 7 bases, there was a span of 10 bases. The CDR3 DNA follows: TGTGCCAGCAGCTTAGCGGGACCTTCAAATGAGCAGTTCTTC. This translates into CASSLAGPSNEQFF.